The clone carrying this T cell receptor (beta chain) was detected a few times. TCRdb processed the 5' RACE reads anew with MiXCR; each CDR3 protein has one entry. Of 250,000 to 350,000 distinct CDR3 sequences listed, less than 25% are singletons. This entry is derived from a study of CD8 T cells in ankylosing spondylitis. Germline V lookup: CDR1 KGHDR, CDR2 SFDVKD. Unmatched junction bases numbered 6, after V lost 4 bases and J lost 3 bases. The CDR3 covers 16 residues. Sequenced material: blood, either unsorted or a sorted T cell fraction (not recorded which). The TCR originated in a female donor with ankylosing spondylitis or in good health (not recorded which). The rearrangement links TRBV24-1 to TRBJ2-1, with 9 bases lining up with TRBD2. CDR3 region: CATSDLSGSVYNEQFF. CDR3 in DNA: TGTGCCACCAGTGACCTTAGCGGGAGTGTCTACAATGAGCAGTTCTTC.